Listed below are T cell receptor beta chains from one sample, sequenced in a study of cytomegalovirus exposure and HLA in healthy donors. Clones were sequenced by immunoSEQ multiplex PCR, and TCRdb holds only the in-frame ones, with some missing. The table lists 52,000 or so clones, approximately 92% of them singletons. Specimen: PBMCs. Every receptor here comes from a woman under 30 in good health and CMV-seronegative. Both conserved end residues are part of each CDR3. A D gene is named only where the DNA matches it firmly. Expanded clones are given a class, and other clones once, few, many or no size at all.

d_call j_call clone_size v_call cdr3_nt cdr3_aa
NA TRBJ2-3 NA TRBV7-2 TGTGCCAGCAGCTTGTCGCGGGATACGCAGTATTTT CASSLSRDTQYF
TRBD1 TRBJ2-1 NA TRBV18 TGTGCCAGCTCACCACCAGGGACAGCGAGTGAGCAGTTCTTC CASSPPGTASEQFF
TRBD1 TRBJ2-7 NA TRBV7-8 TGTGCCAGCAGCTCCCCGGGACAGGGTACCTACGAGCAGTACTTC CASSSPGQGTYEQYF
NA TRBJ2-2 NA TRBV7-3 TGTGCCAGCAGCTTTGGCAGTAACACCGGGGAGCTGTTTTTT CASSFGSNTGELFF
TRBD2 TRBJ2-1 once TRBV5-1 TGCGCCAGCAGCTTGGACACTAGCGGGGGGGGCCCGTCGGATGAGCAGTTCTTC CASSLDTSGGGPSDEQFF
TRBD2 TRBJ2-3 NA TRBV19 TGTGCCAGTAGTATACAGGGACTAGCGGCAACAGATACGCAGTATTTT CASSIQGLAATDTQYF
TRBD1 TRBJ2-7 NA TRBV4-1 TGCGCCAGCAGCCAAGGGACAGGGATCCCCTCCTACGAGCAGTACTTC CASSQGTGIPSYEQYF
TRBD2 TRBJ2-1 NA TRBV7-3 TGTGCCAGCAGCCGGACTAGCGCCCACAATGAGCAGTTCTTC CASSRTSAHNEQFF
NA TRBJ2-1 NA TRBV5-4 TGTGCCAGCAGCTTGGACCAGGGAACCCACAATGAGCAGTTCTTC CASSLDQGTHNEQFF
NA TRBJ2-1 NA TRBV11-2 TGTGCCAGCAGCTTTCTCGAGAGTGGTGAGCAGTTCTTC CASSFLESGEQFF
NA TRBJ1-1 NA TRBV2 TGTGCCAGCAGTTATACTGAAGCTTTCTTT CASSYTEAFF
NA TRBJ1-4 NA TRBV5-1 TGCGCCAGCAGCTTGGGACAGCTCGCAACTAATGAAAAACTGTTTTTT CASSLGQLATNEKLFF
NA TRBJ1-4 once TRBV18 TGTGCCAGCTCACCACGCACAGGCCATGAAAAACTGTTTTTT CASSPRTGHEKLFF
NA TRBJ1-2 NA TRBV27 TGTGCCAGCAGTCCACGCCCGACAGGCCCCTTTGGCTACACCTTC CASSPRPTGPFGYTF
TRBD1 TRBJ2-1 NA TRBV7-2 TGTGCCAGCAGCACCAGGACAGGGGAGTACAATGAGCAGTTCTTC CASSTRTGEYNEQFF
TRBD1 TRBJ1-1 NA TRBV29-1 TGCAGCGTTGAACCCCTTGTCCCTCAAGACAGGGTGCCTGAAGCTTTCTTT CSVEPLVPQDRVPEAFF
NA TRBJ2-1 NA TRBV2 TGTGCCAGCAGCCCGGGGAATTCCTACAATGAGCAGTTCTTC CASSPGNSYNEQFF
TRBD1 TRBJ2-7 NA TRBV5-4 TGTGCCAGCAGCTCTGGACAGGGCCCCTACGAGCAGTACTTC CASSSGQGPYEQYF
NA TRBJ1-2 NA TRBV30 TGTGCCTGGAGTGTAGCGACAGACTATGGCTACACCTTC CAWSVATDYGYTF
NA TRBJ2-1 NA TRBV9 TGTGCCAGCAGCGTAGATCGGCCTAGTGAGCAGTTCTTC CASSVDRPSEQFF
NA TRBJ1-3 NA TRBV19 TGTGCCAGTAGTGCCGGACAGTTCTCTGGAAACACCATATATTTT CASSAGQFSGNTIYF
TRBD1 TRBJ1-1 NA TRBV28 TGTGCCAGCAGTCACCGGACAGGGGGCTACACTGAAGCTTTCTTT CASSHRTGGYTEAFF
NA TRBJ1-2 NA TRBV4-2 TGTGCCAGCAGCGAGACGGTCCAGGATGGCTACACCTTC CASSETVQDGYTF
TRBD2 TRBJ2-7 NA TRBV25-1 TGTGCCAGCGCCCGAGTGAGAGCGGGAGTGGACGAGCAGTACTTC CASARVRAGVDEQYF
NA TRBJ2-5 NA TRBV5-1 TGCGCCAGCAGCTTGGGAGGGGGAACGCAAGAGACCCAGTACTTC CASSLGGGTQETQYF
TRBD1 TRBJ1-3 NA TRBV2 TGTGCCAGCAGTGAAAGCAGGGGGCACTCTGGAAACACCATATATTTT CASSESRGHSGNTIYF
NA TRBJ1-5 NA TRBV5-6 TGTGCCAGCAGCCCGGGTGGGGGGGCGTTCAATCAGCCCCAGCATTTT CASSPGGGAFNQPQHF
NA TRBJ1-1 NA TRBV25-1 TGTGCCAGCAGTGATTCCTTTGAAGCTTTCTTT CASSDSFEAFF
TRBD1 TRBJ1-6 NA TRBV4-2 TGTGCCAGCAGCGATGGGACAGATTTTTCACCCCTCCACTTT CASSDGTDFSPLHF
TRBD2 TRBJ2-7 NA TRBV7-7 TGTGCTAGCAGCCCGGGACTAGCGGGCCTCTCCTACGAGCAGTACTTC CASSPGLAGLSYEQYF
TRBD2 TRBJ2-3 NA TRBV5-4 TGTGCCAGCAGCTACGGACTAGCGGGAGCAGATACGCAGTATTTT CASSYGLAGADTQYF
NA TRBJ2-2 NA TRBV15 TGTGCCACCAGCAGAGATCGGGGGAGCGGGGAGCTGTTTTTT CATSRDRGSGELFF
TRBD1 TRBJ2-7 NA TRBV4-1 TGCGCCAGCAGCTTCGCCCCGGGACAGGGGGACTACGAGCAGTACTTC CASSFAPGQGDYEQYF
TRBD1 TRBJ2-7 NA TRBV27 TGTGCCAGCAGTCCCGGGACAGGGGAGCAGTACTTC CASSPGTGEQYF
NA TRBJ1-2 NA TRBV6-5 TGTGCCAGCAGTTCTCCCGGGGGTACCTATGGCTACACCTTC CASSSPGGTYGYTF
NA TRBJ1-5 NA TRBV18 TGTGCCAGCTCACCACCGCCGTCAGGACAGCCCCAGCATTTT CASSPPPSGQPQHF
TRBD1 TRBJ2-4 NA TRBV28 TGTGCCAGCAGCCTTAACCCCATTCCCAGGGGGCACGAAAACATTCAGTACTTC CASSLNPIPRGHENIQYF
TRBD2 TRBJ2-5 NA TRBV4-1 TGCGCCAGCTCCAGACTAGCGGGGCAAGAGACCCAGTACTTC CASSRLAGQETQYF
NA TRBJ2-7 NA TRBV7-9 TGTGCCATCCTCCTCATGGGCTCCTCCGAGCAGTACTTC CAILLMGSSEQYF
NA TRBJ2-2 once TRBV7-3 TGTGCCAGCAGCTCCACAGCGGCCACCGGGGAGCTGTTTTTT CASSSTAATGELFF
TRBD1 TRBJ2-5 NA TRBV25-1 TGTGCCAGCAGTGGGACAGGATCGGAGACCCAGTACTTC CASSGTGSETQYF
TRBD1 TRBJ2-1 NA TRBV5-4 TGTGCCAGCAGCCACAAGGAACGGACAGGGAGCGTGTACAATGAGCAGTTCTTC CASSHKERTGSVYNEQFF
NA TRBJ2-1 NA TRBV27 TGTGCCAGCAGTTTATCTGGGACTTATAACAATGAGCAGTTCTTC CASSLSGTYNNEQFF
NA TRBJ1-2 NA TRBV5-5 TGTGCCAGCAGCTTGTCGACCTGGGGGGACTATGGCTACACCTTC CASSLSTWGDYGYTF
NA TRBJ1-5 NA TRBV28 TGTGCCAGCAGTTTGTGGGGAGATAGCAATCAGCCCCAGCATTTT CASSLWGDSNQPQHF
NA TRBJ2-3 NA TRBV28 TGTGCCAGCAGTTTCTCCGGGAGAGGGAGCACAGATACGCAGTATTTT CASSFSGRGSTDTQYF
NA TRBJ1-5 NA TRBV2 TGTGCCAGCAGGGCAGGGAGGGATCAGCCCCAGCATTTT CASRAGRDQPQHF
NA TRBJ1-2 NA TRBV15 TGTGCCACCAGCAGAGAGCGGAAAATACTACCTAACTATGGCTACACCTTC CATSRERKILPNYGYTF
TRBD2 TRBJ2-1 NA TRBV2 TGTGCCAGCGATCCCCAGGGACTAGCCGTCAATGAGCAGTTCTTC CASDPQGLAVNEQFF
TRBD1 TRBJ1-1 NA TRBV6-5 TGTGCCAGCAGTTGGGGGGACAGGAGCCAAAGGAATGAAGCTTTCTTT CASSWGDRSQRNEAFF
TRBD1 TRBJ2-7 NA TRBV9 TGTGCCAGCAGCAAACGGGACAGGGGGGGCTACGAGCAGTACTTC CASSKRDRGGYEQYF
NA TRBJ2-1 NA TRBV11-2 TGTGCCAGCAGCTCGGGGGTACGGGGGGCGTTATATGAGCAGTTCTTC CASSSGVRGALYEQFF
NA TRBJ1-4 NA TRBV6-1 TGTGCCAGCAGTGGCCTGAGAGGAATTAATGAAAAACTGTTTTTT CASSGLRGINEKLFF
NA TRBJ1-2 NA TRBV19 TGTGCCAGTAGTATACAGGGCACTAACTATGGCTACACCTTC CASSIQGTNYGYTF
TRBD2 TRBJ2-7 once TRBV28 TGTGCCAGCAGCCCAATAGCGGGGAGTTCCTACGAGCAGTACTTC CASSPIAGSSYEQYF
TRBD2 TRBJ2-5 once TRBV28 TGTGCCAGCAGTTCTAGCGGGAGGGCCGGGAAGACCCAGTACTTC CASSSSGRAGKTQYF
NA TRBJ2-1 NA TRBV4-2 TGTGCCAGCAGCCAAGGATCTAGCCTTTCCTACAATGAGCAGTTCTTC CASSQGSSLSYNEQFF
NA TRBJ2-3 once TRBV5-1 TGCGCCAGCAGCTTGGGAGTCAATCCCCACACAGATACGCAGTATTTT CASSLGVNPHTDTQYF
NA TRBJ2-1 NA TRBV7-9 TGTGCCAGCAGCTTACGGGCGGGATCCTACAATGAGCAGTTCTTC CASSLRAGSYNEQFF